This record looks at one TCR beta chain sequence and its context. These data originate in a study of shared clonotypes between healthy human individuals. The table came from immunoSEQ multiplex PCR; TCRdb's copy has only in-frame clones and leaves some out. The data contain over a million clones, roughly 96% of them singletons. Trimming pared 6 bases from V and 5 bases from J, leaving 16 bases between. This CDR3 has 15 amino acids. Germline V lookup: CDR1 LNHDA, CDR2 SQIVND (reference sequence). The receptor comes from a man aged 30-40 years in good health. The sequencing sample was made of naive CD4+ T cells sorted from blood. Subset given: CD45RA+ positively selected. This rearrangement joins TRBV19 to TRBJ1-4; tentative D call: TRBD1 (6 bases). CDR3 bases: TGTGCCAGTAGACCGGGGGGCAGGCCCAATGAAAAACTGTTTTTT. Amino acid sequence: CASRPGGRPNEKLFF.